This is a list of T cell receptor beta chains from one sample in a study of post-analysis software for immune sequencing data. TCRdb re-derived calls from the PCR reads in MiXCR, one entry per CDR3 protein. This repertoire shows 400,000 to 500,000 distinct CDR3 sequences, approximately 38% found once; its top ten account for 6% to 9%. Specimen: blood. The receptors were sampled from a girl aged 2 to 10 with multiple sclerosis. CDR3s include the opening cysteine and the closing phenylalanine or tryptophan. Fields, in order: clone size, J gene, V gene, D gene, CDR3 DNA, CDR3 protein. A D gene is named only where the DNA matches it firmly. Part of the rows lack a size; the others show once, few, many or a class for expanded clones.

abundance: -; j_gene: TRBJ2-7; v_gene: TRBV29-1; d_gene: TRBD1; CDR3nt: TGCAGCGCTCTGGGACAGATCCTTGACGAGCAGTACTTC; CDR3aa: CSALGQILDEQYF
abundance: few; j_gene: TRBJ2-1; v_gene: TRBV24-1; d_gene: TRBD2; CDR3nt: TGTGCCACCAGTGGTGGGACTAGCGGGGCCCTCTCCTACAATGAGCAGTTCTTC; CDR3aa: CATSGGTSGALSYNEQFF
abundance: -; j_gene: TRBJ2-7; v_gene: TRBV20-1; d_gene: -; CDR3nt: TGCAGTGCTGAGGGGGGGGGGACTTACGAGCAGTACTTC; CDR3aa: CSAEGGGTYEQYF
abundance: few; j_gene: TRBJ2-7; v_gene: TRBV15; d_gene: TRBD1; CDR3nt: TGTGCCACCAGCAGAGATCCCGGGACAGGACACTACGAGCAGTACTTC; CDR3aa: CATSRDPGTGHYEQYF
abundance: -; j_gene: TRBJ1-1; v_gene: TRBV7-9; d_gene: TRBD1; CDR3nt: TGTGCCAGCAGCTTAGCGGGGACAGGGGGGTCAAAAGCTTTCTTT; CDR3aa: CASSLAGTGGSKAFF
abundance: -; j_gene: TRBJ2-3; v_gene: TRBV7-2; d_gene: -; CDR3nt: TGTGCCAGCAGCTTATTCGGGAGATTCAGCACAGATACGCAGTATTTT; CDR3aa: CASSLFGRFSTDTQYF
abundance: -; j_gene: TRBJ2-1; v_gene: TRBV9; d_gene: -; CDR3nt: TGTGCCAGCAGCGAGACTAGTTACAATGAGCAGTTCTTC; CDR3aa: CASSETSYNEQFF
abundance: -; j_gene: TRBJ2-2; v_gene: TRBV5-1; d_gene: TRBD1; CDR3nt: TGCGCCAGCAGCTTCCAGGGGGCAACCGGGGAGCTGTTTTTT; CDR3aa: CASSFQGATGELFF
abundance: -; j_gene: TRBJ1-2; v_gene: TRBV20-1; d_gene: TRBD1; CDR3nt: TGCAGTGCTAGCGTGACAGGGTGGGGTAACTATGGCTACACCTTC; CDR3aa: CSASVTGWGNYGYTF
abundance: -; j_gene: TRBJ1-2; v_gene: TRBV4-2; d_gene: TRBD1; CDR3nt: TGTGCCAGCAGCCAAGTTCCGACAGGGAGAGATGGCTACACCTTC; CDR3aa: CASSQVPTGRDGYTF
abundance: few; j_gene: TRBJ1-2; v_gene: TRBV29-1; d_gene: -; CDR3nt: TGCAGCGTTGAGGCGGGACTTAACTATGGCTACACCTTC; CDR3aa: CSVEAGLNYGYTF
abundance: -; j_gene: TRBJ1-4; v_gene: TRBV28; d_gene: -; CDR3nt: TGTGCCAGCAGCGGATCGGGCCTCAATGAAAAACTGTTTTTT; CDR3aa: CASSGSGLNEKLFF
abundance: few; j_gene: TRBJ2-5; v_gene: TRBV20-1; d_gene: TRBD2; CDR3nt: TGCAGTGCCCCCCGTAGCGGGAGGGCCTCGGAGACCCAGTACTTC; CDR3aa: CSAPRSGRASETQYF
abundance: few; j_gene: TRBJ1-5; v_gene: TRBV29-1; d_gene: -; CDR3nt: TGCAGCGTTGGGGGGGCTGGCAATCAGCCCCAGCATTTT; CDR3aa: CSVGGAGNQPQHF
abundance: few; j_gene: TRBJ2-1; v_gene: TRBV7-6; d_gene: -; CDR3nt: TGTGCCAGCAGCCGACTGAAAAACAGGGTTAAAGACAATGAGCAGTTCTTC; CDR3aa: CASSRLKNRVKDNEQFF
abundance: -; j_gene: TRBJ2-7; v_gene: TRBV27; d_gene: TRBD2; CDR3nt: TGTGCCAGCAGTTTACGGCGGGGAGGGACCTACGAGCAGTACTTC; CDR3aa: CASSLRRGGTYEQYF
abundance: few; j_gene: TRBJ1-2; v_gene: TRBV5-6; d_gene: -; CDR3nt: TGTGCCAGCAGTTACTGGGATGGCTACACCTTC; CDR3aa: CASSYWDGYTF
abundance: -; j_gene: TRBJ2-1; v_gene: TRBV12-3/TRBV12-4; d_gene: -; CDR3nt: TGTGCCAGCAGTCCAGGGGGGAGCGGGGGAGAGCAGTTCTTC; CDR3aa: CASSPGGSGGEQFF
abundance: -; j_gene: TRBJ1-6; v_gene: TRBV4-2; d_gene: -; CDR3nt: TGTGCCAGCAGCCAATACAGGGATGGTAATTCACCCCTCCACTTT; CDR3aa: CASSQYRDGNSPLHF
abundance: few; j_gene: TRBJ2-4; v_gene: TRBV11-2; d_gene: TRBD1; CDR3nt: TGTGCCAGCAGCGCGGCGGACAGGGCCAAAAACATTCAGTACTTC; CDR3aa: CASSAADRAKNIQYF
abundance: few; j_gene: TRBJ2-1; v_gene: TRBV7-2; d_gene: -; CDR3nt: TGTGCCAGCAGTCGCTACACCCCCTCTCGTGGAGGGACCTACAATGAGCAGTTCTTC; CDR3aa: CASSRYTPSRGGTYNEQFF
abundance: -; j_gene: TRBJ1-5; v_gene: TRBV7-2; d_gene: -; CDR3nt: TGTGCCAGCAGCCTATGGGGTTCCCAGCCCCAGCATTTT; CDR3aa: CASSLWGSQPQHF
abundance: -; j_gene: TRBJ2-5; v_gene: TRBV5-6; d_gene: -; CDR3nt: TGTGCCAGCAGCTTAGAATGGTCCCAAGAGACCCAGTACTTC; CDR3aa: CASSLEWSQETQYF
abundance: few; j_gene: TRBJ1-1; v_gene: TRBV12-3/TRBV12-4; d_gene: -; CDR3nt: TGTGCCAGCAGCGGGGCACGGCGGGGTGAAGCTTTCTTT; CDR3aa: CASSGARRGEAFF
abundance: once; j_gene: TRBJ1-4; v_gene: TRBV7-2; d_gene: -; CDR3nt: TGTGCCAGCAGCTTGTCGGGGTCAACTAATGAAAAACTGTTTTTT; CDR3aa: CASSLSGSTNEKLFF
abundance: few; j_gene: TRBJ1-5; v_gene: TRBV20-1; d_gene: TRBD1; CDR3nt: TGCAGTGCCTTTGGACAGGGAGGACAGCCCCAGCATTTT; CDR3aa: CSAFGQGGQPQHF
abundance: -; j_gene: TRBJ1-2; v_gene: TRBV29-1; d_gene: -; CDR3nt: TGCAGCGTTTTGACAGAGGTTAGGTATGGCTACACCTTC; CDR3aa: CSVLTEVRYGYTF
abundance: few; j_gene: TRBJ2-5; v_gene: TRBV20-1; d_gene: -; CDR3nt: TGCAGTGTAGGGGGGCAAGAGACCCAGTACTTC; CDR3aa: CSVGGQETQYF
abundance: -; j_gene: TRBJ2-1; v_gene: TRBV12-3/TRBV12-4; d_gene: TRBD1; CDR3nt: TGTGCCAGCAGTTCCCCGGGACAGTTTTACAATGAGCAGTTCTTC; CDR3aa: CASSSPGQFYNEQFF
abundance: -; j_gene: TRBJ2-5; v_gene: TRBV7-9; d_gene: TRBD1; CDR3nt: TGTGCCAGCAGCCCTGACAGGGAGCAGTACTTC; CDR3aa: CASSPDREQYF
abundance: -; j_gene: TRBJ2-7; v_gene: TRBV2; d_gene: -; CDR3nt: TGTGCCAACAGTGAGAGGCAGTACTTC; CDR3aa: CANSERQYF
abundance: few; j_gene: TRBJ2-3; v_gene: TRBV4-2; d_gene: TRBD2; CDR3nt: TGTGCCAGCAGCCAAGTGACTAGCGGCACAGATACGCAGTATTTT; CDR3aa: CASSQVTSGTDTQYF
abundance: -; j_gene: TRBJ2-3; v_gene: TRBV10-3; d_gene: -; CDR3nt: TGTGCCACCGGGGACCAACTTAGCACAGATACGCAGTATTTT; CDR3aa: CATGDQLSTDTQYF
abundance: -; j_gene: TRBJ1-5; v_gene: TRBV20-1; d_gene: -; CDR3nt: TGCAGTGCCAGTTCAAGGTCCGGGATTTTGGGCAATCAGCCCCAGCATTTT; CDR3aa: CSASSRSGILGNQPQHF
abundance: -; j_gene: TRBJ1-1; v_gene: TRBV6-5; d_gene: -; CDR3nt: TGTGCCAGCAGTTATGGGCCGGTCCGCTCCCCGCAATGTGCTTTCTTT; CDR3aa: CASSYGPVRSPQCAFF
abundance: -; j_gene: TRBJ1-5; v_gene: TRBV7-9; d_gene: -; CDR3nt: TGTGCCAGCAGCTTAGTATCCGACAGGTCCGATAGCAATCAGCCCCAGCATTTT; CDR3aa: CASSLVSDRSDSNQPQHF
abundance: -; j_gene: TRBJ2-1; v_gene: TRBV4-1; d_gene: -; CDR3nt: TGCGCCAACAGCCAAGATTTAAGAATCGGTGAGCAGTTCTTC; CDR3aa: CANSQDLRIGEQFF
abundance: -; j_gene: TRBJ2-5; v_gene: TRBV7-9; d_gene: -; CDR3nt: TGTGCCAGCAGCTTACAATGGGGTCGAGAGACCCAGTACTTC; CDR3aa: CASSLQWGRETQYF
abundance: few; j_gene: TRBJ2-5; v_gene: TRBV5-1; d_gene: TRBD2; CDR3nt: TGCGCCAGCAGCCGGACTAGCGGGAGTAAGACCCAGTACTTC; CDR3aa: CASSRTSGSKTQYF
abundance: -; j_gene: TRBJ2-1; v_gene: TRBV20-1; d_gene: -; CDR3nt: TGCAGTGCTAGACCAGGGGTTGAGCAGTTCTTC; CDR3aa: CSARPGVEQFF
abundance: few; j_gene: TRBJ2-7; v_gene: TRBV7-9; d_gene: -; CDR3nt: TGTGCCAGCAGCTTAGCGGTCAGAAACTACGAGCAGTACTTC; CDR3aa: CASSLAVRNYEQYF
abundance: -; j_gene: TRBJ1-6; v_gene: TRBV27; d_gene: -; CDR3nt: TGTGCCAGCAGCTACTCACAGGGTTTTTTGTCACCCCTCCACTTT; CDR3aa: CASSYSQGFLSPLHF
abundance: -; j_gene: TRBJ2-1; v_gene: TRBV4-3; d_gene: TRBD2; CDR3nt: TGCGCCAGCAGCCAAGAATTAGCGGGAGACGCGCCGTTCTTC; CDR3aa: CASSQELAGDAPFF
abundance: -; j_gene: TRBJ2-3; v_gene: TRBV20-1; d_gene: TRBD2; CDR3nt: TGCAGTGCTGAAATAGCGGGACACGGGACCACAGATACGCAGTATTTT; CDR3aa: CSAEIAGHGTTDTQYF
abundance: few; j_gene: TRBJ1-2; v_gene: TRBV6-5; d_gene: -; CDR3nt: TGTGCCAGCAGTTACTCGTTTTCCGCTGGCTACACCTTC; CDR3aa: CASSYSFSAGYTF
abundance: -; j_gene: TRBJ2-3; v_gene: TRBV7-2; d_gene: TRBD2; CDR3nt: TGTGCCAGCAGCTTAGTTGGACTAGCGGGGGGACCAAATACGCAGTATTTT; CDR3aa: CASSLVGLAGGPNTQYF
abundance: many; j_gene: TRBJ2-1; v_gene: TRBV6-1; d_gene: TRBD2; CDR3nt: TGTGCCAGCAGTACGGGACCGACTAGCGGGAGGGCCAATGAGCAGTTCTTC; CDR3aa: CASSTGPTSGRANEQFF
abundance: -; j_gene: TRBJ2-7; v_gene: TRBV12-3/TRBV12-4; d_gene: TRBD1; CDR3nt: TGTGCCAGCAGTTTTGGGACAGCACTCGGATTCTACGAGCAGTACTTC; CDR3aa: CASSFGTALGFYEQYF
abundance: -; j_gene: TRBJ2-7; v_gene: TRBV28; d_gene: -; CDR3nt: TGTGCCAGCAGTTGGGGGGACCGTTCCTACGAGCAGTACTTC; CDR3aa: CASSWGDRSYEQYF
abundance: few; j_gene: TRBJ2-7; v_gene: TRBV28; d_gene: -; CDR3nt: TGTGCCAGCAGTGTCCCCGCCTACGAGCAGTACTTC; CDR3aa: CASSVPAYEQYF
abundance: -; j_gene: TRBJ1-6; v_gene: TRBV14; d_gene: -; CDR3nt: TGTGCCAGCAGCCGGGATTCAGGACTAAATTCACCCCTCCACTTT; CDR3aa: CASSRDSGLNSPLHF
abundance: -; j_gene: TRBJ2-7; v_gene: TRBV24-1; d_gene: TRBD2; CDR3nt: TGTGCCACCAGTGGGACTAGCGGGAACGAGCAGTACTTC; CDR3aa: CATSGTSGNEQYF
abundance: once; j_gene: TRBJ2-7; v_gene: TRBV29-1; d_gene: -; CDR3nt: TGCAGCGTTGGCCTTATCGGGGGCTCCTACGAGCAGTACTTC; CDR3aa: CSVGLIGGSYEQYF